This T cell receptor beta chain appears in the sequencing data of a study of early T cells in non-severe SARS-CoV-2 infection. For the study at large: Bulk RNA taken from unsorted whole blood was sequenced, leaving chains unpaired.

This clonotype came up many times. Antigen specificity is unknown. Study-level findings and limits: The study's VDJdb matching favored anti-spike CD8 responses and missed private and CD4 specificities.

Each cDNA molecule carried a unique molecular identifier. In TCRdb, the 5' RACE reads were re-called with MiXCR into one record per CDR3 protein. The data hold around 39,000 distinct CDR3 sequences, with 7.9% observed a single time. CDR1 MNHNS and CDR2 SASEGT come from the germline V gene. This CDR3 is 12 amino acids long. V dropped 4 bases and J dropped 4 bases, with 7 bases sitting between them. Here the sequenced sample was whole blood, taken at baseline. This sequence was found in an adult who was a healthcare worker with PCR-confirmed SARS-CoV-2 infection or an uninfected control (not recorded which). The gene calls are TRBV6-1 and TRBJ1-2; possible D gene TRBD1, 6 bases. CDR3 nucleotide sequence: TGTGCCAGCAGTGGGACAGCCTATGGCTACACCTTC. Encoded protein: CASSGTAYGYTF.